Below, 23 T cell receptor beta chains from the same sample are listed, as sequenced in a study of blood T cell repertoires in COVID-19. TCRdb's copy holds only in-frame clones and misses some; the assay was immunoSEQ multiplex PCR. The repertoire has around 180,000 clones, 85% to 90% of them found once; the top ten carry around 2%. The sample taken for sequencing was PBMCs or T cells enriched from blood (not recorded which). These TCRs come from a woman in her forties with acute COVID-19.

This clone was counted a few times. This chain joins TRBV28 and TRBJ1-2; D is unclear. CDR1 MDHEN and CDR2 SYDVKM come from the germline V gene. CDR3 size: 15 residues. Trimming left V 5 bases short and J 0 bases short, with 13 bases between. CDR3 nucleotide sequence: TGTGCCAGCAGTCCGCCTAATCAGGCTAACTATGGCTACACCTTC. This gives the protein CASSPPNQANYGYTF.

About this clone: At one end the junction does not follow the germline gene, possibly because of a read error. This chain links TRBV6-6 with TRBJ2-5, with D perhaps matching TRBD1 (6 bases). CDR3 length: 16 amino acids. The germline V gene has CDR1 MNHNY and CDR2 SVGAGI (reference sequence). CDR3 sequence (DNA): TGTGCCAGCAGTTCAGCTGGGGGCCTAGTTGGAGAGACCCAATACTTC. It codes for CASSSAGGLVGETQYF.

The J gene is TRBJ1-1, the V gene TRBV5-4, with D uncertain. There are 15 residues in the CDR3. Germline CDR1 is SGHNT and CDR2 is YYREEE (reference sequence). The V and J ends lost 3 bases and 0 bases respectively, with 12 bases between them. CDR3 region: CASSYQANMNTEAFF. The CDR3 DNA reads as TGTGCCAGCAGCTACCAGGCCAACATGAACACTGAAGCTTTCTTT.

V gene TRBV3-1 (or the pseudogene TRBV3-2) combines with J gene TRBJ2-2, with TRBD2 as a possible D gene (5 bases). Germline CDR1 reads LGHDT; CDR2 reads YNNKEL (reference sequence). The CDR3 runs to 16 residues. The V end lost 0 bases, the J end lost 4 bases, and 12 bases lay between the germline ends. The CDR3, as DNA: TGTGCCAGCAGCCAAGAAGGATTAGCGAGCACCGGGGAGCTGTTTTTT. Translating gives CASSQEGLASTGELFF.

J is TRBJ2-7 and V is TRBV9, with D perhaps matching TRBD2 (6 bases). The length of the CDR3 is 16 residues. Germline CDR1 reads SGDLS; CDR2 reads YYNGEE. V lost 2 bases and J lost 0, with 15 bases in between. CDR3 coding DNA: TGTGCCAGCAGCGTCTCCGGGAGTCCGACCTCCTACGAGCAGTACTTC. Its translation: CASSVSGSPTSYEQYF.

The V gene is TRBV19, the J gene TRBJ1-5; TRBD1 matches 7 bases. The germline V gene encodes CDR1 LNHDA and CDR2 SQIVND (reference sequence). The CDR3 is 14 residues long. V lost 5 bases, J lost 4 bases, and 5 bases stayed unmatched. CDR3 DNA sequence: TGTGCCAGTAGTTGGCCAGGGGGGAATCAGCCCCAGCATTTT. Translation gives CASSWPGGNQPQHF.

The CDR3 bases are TGTGCCAGCATTCCCGGAGGGAAATCAGGGTACACTGAAGCTTTCTTT. Translating it yields CASIPGGKSGYTEAFF. The chain employs TRBV28 and TRBJ1-1; weak D call: TRBD1 (5 bases). The length of the CDR3 is 16 residues. With 7 bases removed from V and 3 bases from J, the gap between germline ends came to 21 bases. Germline V gene sequence: CDR1 MDHEN, CDR2 SYDVKM.

V gene TRBV6-5 combines with J gene TRBJ1-3, with D maybe TRBD1 (6 bases). Germline assignment: CDR1 MNHEY and CDR2 SVGAGI. V was clipped by 7 bases and J by 4 bases, with 17 bases between them. The CDR3 extends over 15 amino acids. CDR3 nucleotides: TGTGCCAGCACATCAGGCCAGGGGTCCGGAAACACCATATATTTT. This gives the protein CASTSGQGSGNTIYF.

This rearrangement joins TRBV19 to TRBJ2-2; the D gene is possibly TRBD1 (6 bases). The V end was cut by 4 bases, the J end by 4 bases, with 10 bases between. The CDR3 length is 14 residues. CDR1 is LNHDA and CDR2 is SQIVND in the germline V gene (reference sequence). The CDR3 coding sequence is TGTGCCAGTAGTAATACAGGGTTCACCGGGGAGCTGTTTTTT. It translates to CASSNTGFTGELFF.

The chain couples TRBV28 to TRBJ1-3; no reliable D call. The V gene's germline CDR1 is MDHEN and CDR2 SYDVKM. The germline V and J ends were trimmed by 9 bases and 0 bases, with 9 bases remaining between them. The CDR3 runs to 13 residues. Written as DNA, the CDR3 is TGTGCCAGTACGAAGAGCTCTGGAAACACCATATATTTT. Residues: CASTKSSGNTIYF.

The chain carries TRBV7-8 and TRBJ1-1; TRBD1 matches 8 bases. The CDR3 runs 17 residues. The V gene's germline CDR1 is SGHVS and CDR2 FQNEAQ. With 5 bases clipped from V and 0 bases from J, the junction kept 11 bases outside the gene matches. The CDR3 reads CASSPRLTGDMNTEAFF. The CDR3 bases are TGTGCCAGCAGCCCGAGGTTGACAGGGGATATGAACACTGAAGCTTTCTTT.

The V call is TRBV3-1 (or the pseudogene TRBV3-2), the J call TRBJ1-1, with a tentative D call TRBD1 (6 bases). This CDR3 is built from 17 residues. The ends were cut back, 0 bases at V and 0 bases at J, with 14 bases in the middle. CDR1 is LGHDT, CDR2 YNNKEL, per germline (reference sequence). DNA for the CDR3: TGTGCCAGCAGCCAAGAAAGGGGGGGGGCCATGAACACTGAAGCTTTCTTT. The encoded protein is CASSQERGGAMNTEAFF.

The chain joins TRBV9 to TRBJ1-1; D is ambiguous. The CDR3 runs 13 residues. Germline CDR1 SGDLS, CDR2 YYNGEE. Trimming removed 1 base at V and 5 bases at J, with 9 bases between. The CDR3 loop is CASSVNLRTEAFF. The CDR3 DNA reads TGTGCCAGCAGCGTAAACCTCAGAACTGAAGCTTTCTTT.

Only a few counts were recorded for this clone. V gene TRBV6-2 or TRBV6-3 combines with J gene TRBJ2-5, with D possibly TRBD1 on 6 matching bases. Trimming cost V 5 bases and J 9 bases, with 13 bases left between them. Looked up from germline, CDR1 is MNHEY and CDR2 is SVGEGT. The CDR3 consists of 12 residues. CDR3 nucleotide sequence: TGTGCCAGCAGTCTTTCACCAGGGGCCCAGTACTTC. Translating gives CASSLSPGAQYF.

J is TRBJ2-3 and V is TRBV29-1; D possibly corresponds to TRBD1 (5 bases). The CDR3 sequence is 11 residues long. The V and J ends lost 4 bases and 3 bases respectively, with 5 bases between them. Germline assignment: CDR1 SQVTM and CDR2 ANQGSEA. CDR3 protein: CSVAGTDTQYF. For the CDR3, the DNA is TGCAGCGTTGCAGGGACAGATACGCAGTATTTT.

The chain uses TRBV19 and TRBJ1-6; D uncertain. The CDR3 totals 16 residues. The germline V gene has CDR1 LNHDA and CDR2 SQIVND (reference sequence). The V end lost 3 bases, the J end lost 3 bases, and 12 bases lay between the germline ends. The CDR3 bases are TGTGCCAGTAGTATTACGTTGGTCAGCTATAATTCACCCCTCCACTTT. Amino acids: CASSITLVSYNSPLHF. The whole variable domain, remainder taken from reference TRBV19 and TRBJ1-6, is DGGITQSPKYLFRKEGQNVTLSCEQNLNHDAMYWYRQDPGQGLRLIYYSQIVNDFQKGDIAEGYSVSREKKESFPLTVTSAQKNPTAFYLCASSITLVSYNSPLHFGNGTRLTVT.

This chain joins TRBV12-5 and TRBJ1-5; D perhaps matches TRBD1 (6 bases). This CDR3 has 13 residues. V was shortened by 7 bases and J by 4 bases, with 11 bases between the two germline ends. Germline CDR1 is LGHNT and CDR2 is FRNRAP. Written as DNA, the CDR3 is TGTGCTAGTGCTCCCGACAGGAATCAGCCCCAGCATTTT. It yields the protein CASAPDRNQPQHF.

A word on this clone: Germline and junction disagree at one end, which may indicate a read error. This sequence joins TRBV6-4 and TRBJ1-1; TRBD1 agrees at 7 bases. In germline, CDR1 is MRHNA, CDR2 SNTAGT. The CDR3 is 9 amino acids. CDR3 nucleotides: TGTGCCAGCAGTGGGGGACAGACCTTT. Protein product: CASSGGQTF.

The chain uses TRBV7-3 and TRBJ2-1; 7 bases agree with TRBD2. Germline assignment: CDR1 SGHTA and CDR2 FQGTGA. The CDR3 is 13 residues long. J lost 9 bases, V lost 1 base, and 3 bases had no gene match. The CDR3 DNA sequence: TGTGCCAGCAGCTTAAATTGGGAGGGTGAGCAGTTCTTC. Protein product: CASSLNWEGEQFF.

The gene calls are TRBV9 and TRBJ2-1, with D possibly matching TRBD2 (6 bases). In germline, CDR1 is SGDLS, CDR2 YYNGEE. The CDR3 is 15 residues long. Trimming left V 4 bases short and J 4 bases short, with 15 bases between. This CDR3 is CASSLEPGLYNEQFF. DNA for the CDR3: TGTGCCAGCAGCTTAGAACCGGGACTTTACAATGAGCAGTTCTTC.

The rearrangement uses TRBV19 and TRBJ2-6; TRBD1 aligns across 8 bases. This CDR3 region has 19 residues. The germline V gene has CDR1 LNHDA and CDR2 SQIVND (reference sequence). J gave up 0 bases and V 3 bases, and 10 bases lay outside the gene matches. The CDR3 region is CASSMAGQGPFSGANVLTF. CDR3 bases: TGTGCCAGTAGTATGGCCGGACAGGGTCCCTTCTCTGGGGCCAACGTCCTGACTTTC. The entire variable domain, with the rest obtained from reference TRBV19 and TRBJ2-6, is as follows: DGGITQSPKYLFRKEGQNVTLSCEQNLNHDAMYWYRQDPGQGLRLIYYSQIVNDFQKGDIAEGYSVSREKKESFPLTVTSAQKNPTAFYLCASSMAGQGPFSGANVLTFGAGSRLTVL.

V usage is TRBV4-2 and J usage is TRBJ2-5; 10 nucleotides line up with TRBD1. V dropped 1 base and J dropped 4; count of bases not matched to a gene: 3. The CDR3 spans 15 residues. Germline V gives CDR1 LGHNA, CDR2 YNFKEQ. CDR3 loop: CASSQGGQGGETQYF. DNA for the CDR3: TGTGCCAGCAGCCAAGGCGGACAGGGGGGAGAGACCCAGTACTTC.

This rearrangement joins TRBV5-1 to TRBJ1-5; 9 nucleotides agree with TRBD1. The CDR3 is 15 amino acids. Looked up from germline, CDR1 is SGHRS and CDR2 is YFSETQ. Trimming removed 4 bases from V and 1 base from J; junction bases left unmatched: 3. CDR3 region: CASSPGTGSNQPQHF. In DNA, the CDR3 is TGCGCCAGCAGCCCCGGGACAGGGAGCAATCAGCCCCAGCATTTT.